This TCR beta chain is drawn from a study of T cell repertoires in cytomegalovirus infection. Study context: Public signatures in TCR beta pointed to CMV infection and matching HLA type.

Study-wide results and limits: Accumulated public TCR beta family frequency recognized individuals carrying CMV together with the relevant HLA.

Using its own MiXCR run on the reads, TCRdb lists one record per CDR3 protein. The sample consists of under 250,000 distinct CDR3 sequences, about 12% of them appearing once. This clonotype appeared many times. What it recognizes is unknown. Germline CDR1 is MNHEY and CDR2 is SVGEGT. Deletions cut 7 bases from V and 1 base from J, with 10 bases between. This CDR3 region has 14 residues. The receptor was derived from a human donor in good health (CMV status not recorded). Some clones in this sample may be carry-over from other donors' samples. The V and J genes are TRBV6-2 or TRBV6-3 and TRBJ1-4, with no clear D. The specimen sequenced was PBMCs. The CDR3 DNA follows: TGTGCCAGCACCAAGGACGGAACTAATGAAAAACTGTTTTTT. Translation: CASTKDGTNEKLFF.